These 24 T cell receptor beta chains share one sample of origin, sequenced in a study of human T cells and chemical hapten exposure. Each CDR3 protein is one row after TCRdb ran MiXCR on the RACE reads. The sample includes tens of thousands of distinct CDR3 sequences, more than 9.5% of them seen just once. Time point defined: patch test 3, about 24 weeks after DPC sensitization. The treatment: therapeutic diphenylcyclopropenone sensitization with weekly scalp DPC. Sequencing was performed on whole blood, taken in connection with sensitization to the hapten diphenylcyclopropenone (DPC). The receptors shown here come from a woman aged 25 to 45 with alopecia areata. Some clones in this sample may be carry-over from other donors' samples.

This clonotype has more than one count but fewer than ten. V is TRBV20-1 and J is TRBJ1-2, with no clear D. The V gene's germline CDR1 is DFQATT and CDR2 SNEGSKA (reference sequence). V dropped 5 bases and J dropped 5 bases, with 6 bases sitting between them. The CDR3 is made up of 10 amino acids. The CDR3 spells CSAPLYGYTF. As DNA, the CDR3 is TGCAGTGCTCCTTTGTATGGCTACACCTTC.

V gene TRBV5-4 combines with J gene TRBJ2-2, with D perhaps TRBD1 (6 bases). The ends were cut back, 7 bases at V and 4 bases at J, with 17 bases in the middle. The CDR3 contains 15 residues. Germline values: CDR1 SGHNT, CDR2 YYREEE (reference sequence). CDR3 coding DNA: TGTGCCAGCTCTACTGCAGGGGCCATCACCGGGGAGCTGTTTTTT. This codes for CASSTAGAITGELFF.

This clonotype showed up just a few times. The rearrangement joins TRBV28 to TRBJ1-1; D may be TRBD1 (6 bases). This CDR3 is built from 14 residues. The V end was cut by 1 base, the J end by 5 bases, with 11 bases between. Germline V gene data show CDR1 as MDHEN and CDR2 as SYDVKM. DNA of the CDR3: TGTGCCAGCAGTTTATTTAGGGGGAGGACTGAAGCTTTCTTT. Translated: CASSLFRGRTEAFF.

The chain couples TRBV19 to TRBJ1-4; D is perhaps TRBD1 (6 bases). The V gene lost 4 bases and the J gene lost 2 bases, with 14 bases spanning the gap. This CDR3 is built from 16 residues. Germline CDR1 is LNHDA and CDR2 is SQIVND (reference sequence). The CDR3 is CASSTTFTGTNEKLFF. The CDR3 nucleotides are TGTGCCAGTAGTACCACCTTTACAGGGACTAATGAAAAACTGTTTTTT.

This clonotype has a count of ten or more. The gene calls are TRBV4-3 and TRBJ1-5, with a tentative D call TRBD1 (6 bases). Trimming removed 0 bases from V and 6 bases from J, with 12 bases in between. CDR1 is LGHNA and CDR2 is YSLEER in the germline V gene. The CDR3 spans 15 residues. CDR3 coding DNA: TGCGCCAGCAGCCAAGATTTTACAGGGCTTCAGCCCCAGCATTTT. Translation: CASSQDFTGLQPQHF.

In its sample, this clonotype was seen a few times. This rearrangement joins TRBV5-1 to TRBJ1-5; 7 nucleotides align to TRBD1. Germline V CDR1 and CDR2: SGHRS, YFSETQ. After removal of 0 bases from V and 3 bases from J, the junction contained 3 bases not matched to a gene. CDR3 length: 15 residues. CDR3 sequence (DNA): TGCGCCAGCAGCTTGGGGACAGGTATCAATCAGCCCCAGCATTTT. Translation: CASSLGTGINQPQHF. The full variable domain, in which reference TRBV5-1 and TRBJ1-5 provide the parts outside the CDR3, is KAGVTQTPRYLIKTRGQQVTLSCSPISGHRSVSWYQQTPGQGLQFLFEYFSETQRNKGNFPGRFSGRQFSNSRSEMNVSTLELGDSALYLCASSLGTGINQPQHFGDGTRLSIL.

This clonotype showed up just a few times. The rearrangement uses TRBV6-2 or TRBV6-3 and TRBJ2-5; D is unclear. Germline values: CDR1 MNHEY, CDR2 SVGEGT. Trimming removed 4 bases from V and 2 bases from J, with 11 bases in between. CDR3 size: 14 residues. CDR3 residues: CASSSPFRQETQYF. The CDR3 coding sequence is TGTGCCAGCAGTTCTCCGTTTCGTCAAGAGACCCAGTACTTC.

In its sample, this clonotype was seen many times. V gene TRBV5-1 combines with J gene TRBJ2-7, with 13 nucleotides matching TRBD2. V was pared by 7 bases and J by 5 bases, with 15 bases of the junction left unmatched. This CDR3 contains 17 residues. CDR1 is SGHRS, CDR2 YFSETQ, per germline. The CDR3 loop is CASQRTSGSSSSDEQYF. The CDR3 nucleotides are TGCGCCAGCCAAAGGACTAGCGGGAGCTCCTCGTCCGACGAGCAGTACTTC.

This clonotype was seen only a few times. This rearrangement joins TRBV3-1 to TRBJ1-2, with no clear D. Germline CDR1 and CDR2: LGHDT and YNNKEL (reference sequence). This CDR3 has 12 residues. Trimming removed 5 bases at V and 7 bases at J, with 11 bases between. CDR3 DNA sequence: TGTGCCAGCAGCTCAAGCGGGGTTGGCTACACCTTC. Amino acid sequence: CASSSSGVGYTF.

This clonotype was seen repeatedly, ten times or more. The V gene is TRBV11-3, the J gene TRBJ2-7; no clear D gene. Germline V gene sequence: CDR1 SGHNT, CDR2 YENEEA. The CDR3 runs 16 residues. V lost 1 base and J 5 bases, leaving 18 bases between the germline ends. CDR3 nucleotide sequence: TGTGCCAGCAGCTTAGGAAGACTCCCGGGTGACGACGAGCAGTACTTC. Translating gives CASSLGRLPGDDEQYF. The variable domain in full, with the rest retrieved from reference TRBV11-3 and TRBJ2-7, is EAGVVQSPRYKIIEKKQPVAFWCNPISGHNTLYWYLQNLGQGPELLIRYENEEAVDDSQLPKDRFSAERLKGVDSTLKIQPAELGDSAVYLCASSLGRLPGDDEQYFGPGTRLTVT.

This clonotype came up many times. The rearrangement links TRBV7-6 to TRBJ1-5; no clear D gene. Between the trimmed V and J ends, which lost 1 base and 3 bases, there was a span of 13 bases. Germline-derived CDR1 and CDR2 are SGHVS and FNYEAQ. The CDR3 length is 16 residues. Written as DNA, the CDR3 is TGTGCCAGCAGCTTAGGTCCACCCTCATCCAATCAGCCCCAGCATTTT. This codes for CASSLGPPSSNQPQHF.

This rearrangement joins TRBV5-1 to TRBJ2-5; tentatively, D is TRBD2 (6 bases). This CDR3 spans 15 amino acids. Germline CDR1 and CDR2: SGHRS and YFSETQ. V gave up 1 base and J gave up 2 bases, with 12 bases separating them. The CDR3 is CASSLSAGTQETQYF. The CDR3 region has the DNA TGCGCCAGCAGCTTGTCCGCGGGGACGCAAGAGACCCAGTACTTC.

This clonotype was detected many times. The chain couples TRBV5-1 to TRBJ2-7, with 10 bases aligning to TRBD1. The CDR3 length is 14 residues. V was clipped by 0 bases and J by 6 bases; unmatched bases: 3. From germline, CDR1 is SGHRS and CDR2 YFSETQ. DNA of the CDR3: TGCGCCAGCAGCTTGGGACAGGGGGCGTTCGAGCAGTACTTC. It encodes CASSLGQGAFEQYF.

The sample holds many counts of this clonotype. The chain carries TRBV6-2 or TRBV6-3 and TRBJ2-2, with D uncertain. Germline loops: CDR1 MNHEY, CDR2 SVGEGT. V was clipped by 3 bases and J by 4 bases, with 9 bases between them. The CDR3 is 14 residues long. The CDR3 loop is CASSYWGGTGELFF. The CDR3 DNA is TGTGCCAGCAGTTATTGGGGTGGCACCGGGGAGCTGTTTTTT.

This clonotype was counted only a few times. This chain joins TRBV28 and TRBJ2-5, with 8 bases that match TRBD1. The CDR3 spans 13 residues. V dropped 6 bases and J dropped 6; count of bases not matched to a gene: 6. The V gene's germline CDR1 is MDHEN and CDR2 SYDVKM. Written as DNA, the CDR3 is TGTGCCAGCAGGAGGACAGGGAGTAAGACCCAGTACTTC. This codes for CASRRTGSKTQYF.

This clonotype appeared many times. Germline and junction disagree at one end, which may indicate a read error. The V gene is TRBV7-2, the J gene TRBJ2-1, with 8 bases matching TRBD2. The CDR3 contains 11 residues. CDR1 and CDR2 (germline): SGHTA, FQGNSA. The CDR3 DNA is TGTGCCAGCAGCTTAACTAGCGGAGTTGTCTTC. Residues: CASSLTSGVVF.

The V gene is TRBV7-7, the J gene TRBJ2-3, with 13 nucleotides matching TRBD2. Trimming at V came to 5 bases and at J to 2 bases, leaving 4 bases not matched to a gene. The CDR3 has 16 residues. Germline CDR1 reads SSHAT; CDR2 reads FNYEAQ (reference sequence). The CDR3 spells CASSAGLAGVTDTQYF. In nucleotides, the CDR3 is TGTGCCAGCAGCGCTGGACTAGCGGGGGTCACAGATACGCAGTATTTT.

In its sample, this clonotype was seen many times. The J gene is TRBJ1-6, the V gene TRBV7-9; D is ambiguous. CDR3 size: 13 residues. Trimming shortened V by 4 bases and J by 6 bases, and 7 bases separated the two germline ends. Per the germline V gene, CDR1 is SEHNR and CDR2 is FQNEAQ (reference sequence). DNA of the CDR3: TGTGCCAGCAGCTACAGCTCTAATTCACCCCTCCACTTT. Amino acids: CASSYSSNSPLHF.

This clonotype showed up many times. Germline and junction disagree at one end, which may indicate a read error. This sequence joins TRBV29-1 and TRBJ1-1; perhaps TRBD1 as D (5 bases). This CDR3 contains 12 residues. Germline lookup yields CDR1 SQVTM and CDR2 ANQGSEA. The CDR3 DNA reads TGCAGCGTAGAAGGTGGGGGAGGAAGTGCTTTCTTT. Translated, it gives CSVEGGGGSAFF.

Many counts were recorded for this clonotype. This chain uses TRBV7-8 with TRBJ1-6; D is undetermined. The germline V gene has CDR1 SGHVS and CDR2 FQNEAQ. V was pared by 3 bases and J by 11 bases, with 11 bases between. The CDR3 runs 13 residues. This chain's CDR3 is CASSLSVGPPLHF. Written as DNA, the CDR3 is TGTGCCAGCAGCTTGTCTGTCGGCCCACCCCTCCACTTT.

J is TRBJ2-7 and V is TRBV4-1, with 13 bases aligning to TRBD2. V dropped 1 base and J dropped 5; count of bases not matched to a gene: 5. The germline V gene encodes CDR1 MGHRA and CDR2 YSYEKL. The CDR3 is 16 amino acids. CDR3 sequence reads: CASSQARTSGSHEQYF. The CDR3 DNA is TGCGCCAGCAGCCAAGCCAGGACTAGCGGGAGTCACGAGCAGTACTTC.

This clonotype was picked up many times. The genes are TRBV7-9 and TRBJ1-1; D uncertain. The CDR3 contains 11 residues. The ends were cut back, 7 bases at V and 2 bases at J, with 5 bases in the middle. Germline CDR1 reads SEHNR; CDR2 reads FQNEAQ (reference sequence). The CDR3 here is CASTKNTEAFF. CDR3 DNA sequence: TGTGCCAGCACCAAAAACACTGAAGCTTTCTTT.

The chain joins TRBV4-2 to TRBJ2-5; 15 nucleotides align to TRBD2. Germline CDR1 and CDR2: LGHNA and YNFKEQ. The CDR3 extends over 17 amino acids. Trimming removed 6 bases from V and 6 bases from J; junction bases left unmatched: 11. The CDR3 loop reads CASRGRTSGGALQTQYF. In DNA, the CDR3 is TGTGCCAGCAGGGGGAGGACTAGCGGGGGGGCCCTTCAGACCCAGTACTTC.

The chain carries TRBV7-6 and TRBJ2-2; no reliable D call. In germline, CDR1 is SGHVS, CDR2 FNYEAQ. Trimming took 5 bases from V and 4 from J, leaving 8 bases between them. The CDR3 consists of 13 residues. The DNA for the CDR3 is TGTGCCAGCAGCAAAGACCGCACCGGGGAGCTGTTTTTT. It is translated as CASSKDRTGELFF.